This is a list of T cell receptor beta chains from one sample in a study of OX40 agonist ivuxolimab in advanced cancers. TCRdb keeps only in-frame clones here, not all; method: immunoSEQ multiplex PCR. In the table there are around 60,000 clones, around 93% of which are singletons. Sequenced material: CD4+ or CD8+ T cells sorted from blood, taken in a trial of the OX40 agonist ivuxolimab. All receptors come from an adult with an advanced solid tumor such as melanoma, head and neck, liver or kidney cancer. Each CDR3 is given with its conserved first and last residue. The order of the fields is V gene, D gene, clone size, J gene, CDR3 protein, CDR3 DNA. The D gene is left open where the match is weak. Expanded clones get a size class; other rows say once, few or many, or leave the size out.

TRBV28	NA	NA	TRBJ2-1	CASSRVGTDNEQFF	TGTGCCAGCAGCCGCGTAGGGACCGACAATGAGCAGTTCTTC
TRBV5-1	TRBD1	NA	TRBJ2-1	CASSLTGGYNEQFF	TGCGCCAGCAGCTTGACAGGGGGATACAATGAGCAGTTCTTC
TRBV7-8	NA	NA	TRBJ1-5	CASSFYEDSLSNQPQHF	TGTGCCAGCAGCTTTTACGAAGACAGCCTTAGCAATCAGCCCCAGCATTTT
TRBV28	NA	NA	TRBJ2-4	CASRGWQGIRVAKNIQYF	TGTGCCAGCAGGGGATGGCAGGGAATAAGGGTAGCCAAAAACATTCAGTACTTC
TRBV10-3	NA	NA	TRBJ1-1	CAVTSSTNTEAFF	TGTGCCGTAACTTCATCGACGAACACTGAAGCTTTCTTT
TRBV19	NA	once	TRBJ1-3	CASSKNTRGSGNTIYF	TGTGCCAGTAGTAAGAACACCCGGGGCTCTGGAAACACCATATATTTT
TRBV11-2	NA	NA	TRBJ2-7	CASSLGLAGEQYF	TGTGCCAGCAGCTTAGGGCTAGCTGGCGAGCAGTACTTC
TRBV11-2	NA	NA	TRBJ2-7	CASSSLSYEQYF	TGTGCCAGCAGCTCGCTCTCCTACGAGCAGTACTTC
TRBV27	NA	NA	TRBJ1-6	CASSTERDSYNSPLHF	TGTGCCAGCTCTACGGAAAGGGACTCCTATAATTCACCCCTCCACTTT
TRBV4-1	TRBD2	once	TRBJ2-1	CASSQLAGSYNEQFF	TGCGCCAGCAGCCAACTAGCGGGTAGTTATAATGAGCAGTTCTTC
TRBV4-1	TRBD2	NA	TRBJ2-7	CASSYTSGSYEQYF	TGCGCCAGCAGCTATACTAGCGGGAGCTACGAGCAGTACTTC
TRBV27	NA	NA	TRBJ2-7	CASSLGFSYEQYF	TGTGCCAGCAGTTTGGGTTTCTCCTACGAGCAGTACTTC
TRBV7-6	TRBD1	once	TRBJ2-5	CASSLRRGLETQYF	TGTGCCAGCAGCTTACGCAGGGGGCTTGAGACCCAGTACTTC
TRBV5-1	TRBD1	NA	TRBJ2-5	CASSLPGQGNPVRTQYF	TGCGCCAGCAGCTTACCGGGACAGGGGAATCCCGTCCGGACCCAGTACTTC
TRBV7-9	TRBD1	NA	TRBJ2-5	CASSNRQGSQETQYF	TGTGCCAGCAGCAATCGACAGGGGAGCCAAGAGACCCAGTACTTC
TRBV11-2	TRBD1	NA	TRBJ2-7	CASSSYGQGGYEQYF	TGTGCCAGCAGCAGCTACGGACAGGGAGGCTACGAGCAGTACTTC
TRBV5-8	NA	once	TRBJ1-5	CASSLVSSPNQPQHF	TGTGCCAGCAGCTTGGTCTCCAGCCCCAATCAGCCCCAGCATTTT
TRBV5-6	TRBD1	NA	TRBJ2-7	CASSLSGTDPGEQYF	TGTGCCAGCAGCTTATCCGGGACAGACCCCGGCGAGCAGTACTTC
TRBV27	NA	NA	TRBJ2-7	CASSKVGGPQDEQYF	TGTGCCAGCAGTAAGGTGGGCGGGCCCCAGGACGAGCAGTACTTC
TRBV7-2	TRBD1	NA	TRBJ2-1	CASSLDRDSYNEQFF	TGTGCCAGCAGCTTGGACAGGGACTCCTACAATGAGCAGTTCTTC
TRBV10-3	NA	NA	TRBJ2-7	CASGDSSYEQYF	TGTGCCAGTGGGGACTCCTCCTACGAGCAGTACTTC
TRBV11-2	TRBD1	NA	TRBJ1-2	CASSTAGTGNTNGYTF	TGTGCCAGCAGCACAGCCGGGACAGGGAACACTAATGGCTACACCTTC
TRBV29-1	NA	NA	TRBJ2-1	CSVGTGGTPARDEQFF	TGCAGCGTTGGTACTGGCGGGACACCAGCTCGGGATGAGCAGTTCTTC
TRBV6-1	NA	NA	TRBJ2-7	CASSEVRGYEQYF	TGTGCCAGCAGTGAAGTGCGGGGTTACGAGCAGTACTTC
TRBV11-3	NA	NA	TRBJ2-7	CASSPGAGAYEQYF	TGTGCCAGCAGCCCCGGGGCAGGAGCCTACGAGCAGTACTTC
TRBV10-3	NA	NA	TRBJ1-4	CAISGGGGEKLFF	TGTGCCATCTCAGGAGGCGGGGGGGAAAAACTGTTTTTT
TRBV2	TRBD1	NA	TRBJ1-2	CASSDRGQGYGYTF	TGTGCCAGCAGTGACAGGGGACAGGGGTATGGCTACACCTTC
TRBV29-1	NA	NA	TRBJ1-1	CSVPGAIGTEAFF	TGCAGCGTTCCAGGGGCCATCGGGACTGAAGCTTTCTTT
TRBV7-2	TRBD1	NA	TRBJ2-2	CASSFPGQGFTGELFF	TGTGCCAGCAGTTTTCCGGGACAGGGGTTCACCGGGGAGCTGTTTTTT
TRBV7-6	TRBD2	NA	TRBJ2-7	CASSLGASGQTYEQYF	TGTGCCAGCAGCTTAGGGGCTAGCGGGCAGACTTACGAGCAGTACTTC
TRBV27	TRBD1	NA	TRBJ2-7	CASSWDRSRFAYEQYF	TGTGCCAGCAGTTGGGACAGGAGCCGTTTTGCCTACGAGCAGTACTTC
TRBV28	TRBD1	NA	TRBJ2-5	CASSQEVQGADETQYF	TGTGCCAGCAGTCAAGAGGTACAGGGGGCCGATGAGACCCAGTACTTC
TRBV5-1	NA	NA	TRBJ2-5	CASSLGPQETQYF	TGCGCCAGCAGCTTGGGTCCACAAGAGACCCAGTACTTC
TRBV6-1	NA	once	TRBJ2-1	CASSEASLPEQFF	TGTGCCAGCAGTGAAGCCAGTCTTCCTGAGCAGTTCTTC
TRBV28	TRBD1	NA	TRBJ2-5	CASSLFTGVGETQYF	TGTGCCAGCAGTTTGTTCACAGGGGTAGGAGAGACCCAGTACTTC
TRBV5-8	NA	NA	TRBJ2-5	CASSLILGYAETQYF	TGTGCCAGCAGCTTGATTTTGGGGTACGCTGAGACCCAGTACTTC
TRBV12-5	TRBD2	NA	TRBJ2-2	CASGLGTSGNTGELFF	TGTGCTAGTGGTCTCGGGACTAGCGGGAACACCGGGGAGCTGTTTTTT
TRBV5-5	TRBD2	NA	TRBJ2-2	CASSLESAGGSGELFF	TGTGCCAGCAGCTTGGAATCCGCGGGAGGATCCGGGGAGCTGTTTTTT
TRBV5-5	NA	NA	TRBJ1-5	CASSPDSHSNQPQHF	TGTGCCAGCAGCCCCGACAGCCATAGCAATCAGCCCCAGCATTTT
TRBV19	TRBD2	NA	TRBJ2-7	CASSQSGEAYEQYF	TGTGCCAGTAGTCAGAGCGGGGAGGCCTACGAGCAGTACTTC
TRBV6-1	NA	NA	TRBJ2-7	CASSEVASRSSYEQYF	TGTGCCAGCAGTGAGGTGGCTAGCAGGAGCTCCTACGAGCAGTACTTC
TRBV6-5	NA	NA	TRBJ1-2	CASSSTDNYGYTF	TGTGCCAGCTCCTCCACCGATAACTATGGCTACACCTTC
TRBV5-8	TRBD2	NA	TRBJ2-1	CASSLRTSGYVSYNEQFF	TGTGCCAGCAGCTTAAGGACTAGCGGGTATGTCTCCTACAATGAGCAGTTCTTC
TRBV7-8	NA	NA	TRBJ2-1	CASSPRGSFPPHNEQFF	TGTGCCAGCAGCCCAAGGGGTAGCTTCCCCCCACACAATGAGCAGTTCTTC
TRBV7-9	NA	NA	TRBJ2-3	CASSLDRDTNTDTQYF	TGTGCCAGCAGCTTAGACCGGGACACAAACACAGATACGCAGTATTTT
TRBV11-2	TRBD1	NA	TRBJ2-3	CASRRTGGAWGADTQYF	TGTGCCAGCAGAAGGACAGGGGGCGCCTGGGGCGCAGATACGCAGTATTTT
TRBV19	NA	NA	TRBJ2-6	CASSDPQPGQTGDGANVLTF	TGTGCCAGTAGCGACCCACAACCCGGACAGACCGGGGATGGGGCCAACGTCCTGACTTTC
TRBV23-1	NA	NA	TRBJ2-7	CASRRDLGPYEQYF	TGCGCCAGCCGCCGGGACTTAGGACCCTACGAGCAGTACTTC
TRBV25-1	NA	NA	TRBJ2-2	CASGDWELFF	TGTGCCAGCGGGGACTGGGAGCTGTTTTTT
TRBV4-1	NA	NA	TRBJ1-2	CASSPQVGEVPDGYTF	TGCGCCAGCAGCCCCCAAGTGGGGGAGGTTCCGGATGGCTACACCTTC
TRBV2	NA	NA	TRBJ2-1	CASGPPIYYNEQFF	TGTGCCAGCGGCCCCCCCATATACTACAATGAGCAGTTCTTC
TRBV9	NA	NA	TRBJ2-3	CASSLLSSDTQYF	TGTGCCAGCAGCCTACTCTCGAGCGATACGCAGTATTTT
TRBV6-6	TRBD2	once	TRBJ2-1	CASIDRTSGRDNEQFF	TGTGCCAGCATCGACAGGACTAGCGGGAGGGACAATGAGCAGTTCTTC